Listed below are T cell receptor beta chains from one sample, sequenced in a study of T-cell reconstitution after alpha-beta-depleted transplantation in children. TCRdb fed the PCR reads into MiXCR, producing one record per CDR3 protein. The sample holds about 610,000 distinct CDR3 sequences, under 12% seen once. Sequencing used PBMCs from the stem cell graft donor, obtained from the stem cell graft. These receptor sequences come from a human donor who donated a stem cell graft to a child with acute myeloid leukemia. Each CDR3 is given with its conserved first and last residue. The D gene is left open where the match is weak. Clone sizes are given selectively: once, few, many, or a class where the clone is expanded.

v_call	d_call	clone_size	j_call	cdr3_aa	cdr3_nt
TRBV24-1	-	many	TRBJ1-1	CATSTGSTEAFF	TGTGCCACCAGCACAGGGAGCACTGAAGCTTTCTTT
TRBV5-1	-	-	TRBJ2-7	CASRPGSSYEQYF	TGCGCCAGCAGACCGGGGAGCTCCTACGAGCAGTACTTC
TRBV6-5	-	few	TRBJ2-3	CASSYYVSGTDTQYF	TGTGCCAGCAGTTACTATGTGTCCGGCACAGATACGCAGTATTTT
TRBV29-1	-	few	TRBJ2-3	CSVPRDTDTQYF	TGCAGCGTACCCCGGGACACAGATACGCAGTATTTT
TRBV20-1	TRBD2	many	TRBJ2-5	CSASRGGRAREETQYF	TGCAGTGCTAGTCGGGGCGGGAGGGCCAGGGAAGAGACCCAGTACTTC
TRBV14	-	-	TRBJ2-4	CASSHARPASKNIQYF	TGTGCCAGCAGCCACGCACGTCCGGCTAGCAAAAACATTCAGTACTTC
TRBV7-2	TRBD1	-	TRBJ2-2	CASSLVGTGGGPGELFF	TGTGCCAGCAGCTTAGTTGGGACAGGGGGCGGCCCCGGGGAGCTGTTTTTT
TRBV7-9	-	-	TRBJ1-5	CASSLEPGGDQPQHF	TGTGCCAGCAGCTTAGAGCCGGGTGGAGATCAGCCCCAGCATTTT
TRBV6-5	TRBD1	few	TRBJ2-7	CASSYRDRGTYEQYF	TGTGCCAGCAGTTACCGGGACAGGGGGACCTACGAGCAGTACTTC
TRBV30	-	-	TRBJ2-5	CAWSVQMIAEYQETQYF	TGTGCCTGGAGTGTACAGATGATAGCGGAGTACCAAGAGACCCAGTACTTC
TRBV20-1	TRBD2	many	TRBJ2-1	CSASLLAGVNEQFF	TGCAGTGCTAGTCTGCTAGCGGGAGTCAATGAGCAGTTCTTC
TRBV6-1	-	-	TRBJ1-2	CASTEGRRGFGYTF	TGTGCCAGCACCGAGGGGAGGAGGGGATTTGGCTACACCTTC
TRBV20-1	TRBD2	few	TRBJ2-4	CSWALGGSQYF	TGCAGTTGGGCCCTCGGGGGGAGTCAGTACTTC
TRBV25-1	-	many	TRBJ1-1	CASSEFQRNTEAFF	TGTGCCAGCAGTGAATTCCAACGAAACACTGAAGCTTTCTTT
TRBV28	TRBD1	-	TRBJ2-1	CASSLDRVLTEQFF	TGTGCCAGCAGTCTAGACAGGGTTCTCACTGAGCAGTTCTTC
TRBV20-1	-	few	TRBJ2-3	CSAPPGTDTQYF	TGCAGTGCTCCACCGGGCACAGATACGCAGTATTTT
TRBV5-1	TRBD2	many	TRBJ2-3	CASSFGLAGADTQYF	TGCGCCAGCAGCTTCGGGCTAGCGGGAGCGGATACGCAGTATTTT
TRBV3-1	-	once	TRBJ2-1	CASSRLRQSSYNEQFF	TGTGCCAGCAGCCGCTTGAGGCAGAGCTCCTACAATGAGCAGTTCTTC
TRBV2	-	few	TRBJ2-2	CASSRVGASTGELFF	TGTGCCAGCAGTCGGGTGGGGGCGAGCACCGGGGAGCTGTTTTTT
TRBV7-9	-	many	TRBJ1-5	CASSFEGAQPQHF	TGTGCCAGCAGCTTTGAGGGTGCTCAGCCCCAGCATTTT
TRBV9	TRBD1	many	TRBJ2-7	CASSATGSGEQYF	TGTGCCAGCAGCGCGACAGGGTCTGGCGAGCAGTACTTC
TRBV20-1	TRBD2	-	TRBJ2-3	CSESPPRGTDTQYF	TGCAGCGAGAGCCCCCCGCGGGGGACAGATACGCAGTATTTT
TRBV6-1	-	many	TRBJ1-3	CASSERGFGNTIYF	TGTGCCAGCAGTGAACGGGGGTTCGGAAACACCATATATTTT
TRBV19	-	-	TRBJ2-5	CASSIRQNQETQYF	TGTGCCAGTAGTATCAGACAGAATCAAGAGACCCAGTACTTC
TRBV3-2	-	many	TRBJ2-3	CASSQRAGYTDTQYF	TGTGCCAGCAGCCAAAGAGCGGGATACACAGATACGCAGTATTTT
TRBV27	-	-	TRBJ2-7	CASSLGISFYEQYF	TGTGCCAGCAGCTTAGGGATTTCCTTCTACGAGCAGTACTTC
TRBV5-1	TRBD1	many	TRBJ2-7	CASRGDSLYVQYF	TGCGCCAGCAGAGGGGACAGCCTCTATGTGCAGTACTTC
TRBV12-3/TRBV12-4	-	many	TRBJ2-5	CASSSSQSGTQYF	TGTGCCAGCAGTTCTTCCCAGTCGGGGACCCAGTACTTC
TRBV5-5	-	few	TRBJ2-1	CASSWQGPPYNEQFF	TGTGCCAGCAGCTGGCAGGGACCGCCCTACAATGAGCAGTTCTTC
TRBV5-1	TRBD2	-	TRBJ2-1	CASSQGTSGSNEQFF	TGCGCCAGCAGCCAAGGGACTAGCGGGAGCAATGAGCAGTTCTTC
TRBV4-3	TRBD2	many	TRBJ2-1	CASSQEGTSSYNEQFF	TGCGCCAGCAGCCAAGAGGGGACTAGCTCCTACAATGAGCAGTTCTTC
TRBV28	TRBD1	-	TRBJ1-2	CASSAPPGQDYGYTF	TGTGCCAGCAGTGCACCGCCGGGACAGGACTATGGCTACACCTTC
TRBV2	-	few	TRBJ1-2	CASSKQGSNYGYTF	TGTGCCAGCTCGAAACAGGGATCTAACTATGGCTACACCTTC
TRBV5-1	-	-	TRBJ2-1	CASSLPGDEQFF	TGCGCCAGCAGCTTGCCCGGGGATGAGCAGTTCTTC
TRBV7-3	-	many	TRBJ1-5	CASSWAADQPQHF	TGTGCCAGCAGCTGGGCTGCGGATCAGCCCCAGCATTTT
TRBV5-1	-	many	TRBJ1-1	CASSYFNIIGLNTEAFF	TGCGCCAGCAGCTACTTCAACATCATCGGCTTGAACACTGAAGCTTTCTTT
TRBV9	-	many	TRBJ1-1	CASSVVQGNTEAFF	TGTGCCAGCAGCGTAGTCCAGGGTAACACTGAAGCTTTCTTT
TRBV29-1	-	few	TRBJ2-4	CSVSVAKNIQYF	TGCAGCGTAAGCGTAGCCAAAAACATTCAGTACTTC
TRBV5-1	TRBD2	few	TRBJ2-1	CASSTPSGLAGGPHYNEQFF	TGCGCCAGCAGCACTCCTTCAGGGCTAGCGGGAGGCCCTCACTACAATGAGCAGTTCTTC
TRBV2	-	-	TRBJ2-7	CASSEGRAYEQYF	TGTGCCAGCAGTGAGGGCAGAGCCTACGAGCAGTACTTC
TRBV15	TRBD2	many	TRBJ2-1	CATSSTVGGSVTYNEQFF	TGTGCCACCAGCAGCACTGTGGGGGGGAGCGTAACCTACAATGAGCAGTTCTTC
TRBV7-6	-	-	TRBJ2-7	CASSQTPGYEQYF	TGTGCCAGCAGCCAAACCCCCGGCTACGAGCAGTACTTC
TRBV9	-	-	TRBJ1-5	CASSVALHQPQHF	TGTGCCAGCAGCGTGGCCCTCCATCAGCCCCAGCATTTT
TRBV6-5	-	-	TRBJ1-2	CASSSGSIGYTF	TGTGCCAGCAGTTCGGGGTCTATTGGCTACACCTTC
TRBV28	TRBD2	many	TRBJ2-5	CATEGQASGVQTQYF	TGTGCCACCGAAGGTCAGGCTAGCGGGGTCCAGACCCAGTACTTC
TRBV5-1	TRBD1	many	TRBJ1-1	CASSVDRGTEAFF	TGCGCCAGCAGCGTGGACAGGGGCACTGAAGCTTTCTTT
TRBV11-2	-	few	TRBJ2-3	CASSPSGGRRTDTQYF	TGTGCCAGCAGCCCAAGTGGGGGGCGCAGGACAGATACGCAGTATTTT
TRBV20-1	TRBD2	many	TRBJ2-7	CSAEGLAGGEQYF	TGCAGTGCTGAGGGCCTAGCGGGAGGCGAGCAGTACTTC
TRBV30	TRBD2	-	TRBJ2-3	CAWSWSGSTNTQYF	TGTGCCTGGAGTTGGAGCGGGAGTACAAATACGCAGTATTTT
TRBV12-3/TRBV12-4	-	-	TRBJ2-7	CASSLIEGAYEQYF	TGTGCCAGCAGTTTGATCGAGGGGGCCTACGAGCAGTACTTC